This entry is about one T cell receptor beta chain. The antigen is not known. CDR1 is SGHDT, CDR2 YYEEEE, per germline. The CDR3 has 18 amino acids. V dropped 3 bases and J dropped 0; count of bases not matched to a gene: 11. The data were taken from a study of shared clonotypes between healthy human individuals. Overall study findings and caveats: The study generally estimated greater richness for naive than memory subsets. Naive CD4 clonotypes overlapped across a few donors at roughly 5%.

CD45RO negativity and positive selection for CCR7 defined naive CD8 cells, a population that excluded terminally differentiated effector memory CD45RA+ cells. TCRdb's copy holds only in-frame clones and misses some; the assay was immunoSEQ multiplex PCR. This sample carries under 1 million clones, around 92% of them seen once, and the ten largest clones take less than 25%. Sequenced sample: naive CD8+ T cells sorted from blood. The clonotype comes from a young man in good health. The chain is built from TRBV5-6 and TRBJ2-2; TRBD2 aligns across 7 bases. CDR3 bases: TGTGCCAGCAGCTCCCAGACTAGCAGGGAGGCGAACACCGGGGAGCTGTTTTTT. It translates to CASSSQTSREANTGELFF.